One T cell receptor (beta chain) is described in this entry. This clonotype was recorded a few times. Its antigen is still unknown. The sample holds no much larger clone one base away, and base qualities are not on file. This record comes from a study of T-cell reconstitution after alpha-beta-depleted transplantation in children (dated by TCRdb to the mid-2010s). For context, the study as a whole: Using TCR repertoire profiling, the study followed T-cell immune reconstitution in a quantitative way in children after TCRalphabeta/CD19-depleted allogeneic hematopoietic cell transplantation.

Interpreted using the paper, the treatment or condition label stands for: allogeneic hematopoietic cell transplantation with graft depleted of TCRalphabeta T cells and CD19 B cells. Transplant recipients were children who received TCRalphabeta/CD19-depleted allogeneic hematopoietic cell grafts. The CDR3 sequence holds 14 residues, the cysteine and phenylalanine included. Only CDR3 DNA remains: 42 bases, in frame from the first base. The germline V end is reduced by 2 bases and the J end by 6 bases; junction bases left unmatched: 3. Overall study results and their limits: The apparently early recovery of alphabetaT-cell counts about two months after transplant reportedly depended on only several hundred rapidly expanded clones that came from non-depleted graft cells. In some patients, high TCRbeta diversity at day 60 was attributed to recipient T cells and intrathymic progenitors that had survived conditioning. Hyperexpanded clone frequencies declined over subsequent months; after one year, T-cell counts and TCRbeta diversity were mostly attributed to newly produced T cells.

The method behind the library was PCR. Sequencing instrument: Illumina HiSeq 2500. TCR libraries were prepared with molecular barcoding, using unique molecular identifiers to normalize TCRbeta repertoire quantification. In-frame beta chains were kept once TCRdb had trimmed the public reads at Q25 with fastp and called clones with MiXCR. Rows are combined by CDR3 protein, so each entry shows the most common genes and DNA. Within this sample are hundreds of thousands of distinct CDR3 sequences, with 10% to 15% of them counted one time only. Together, the top ten hold around 2% of the sample. This sequence uses TRBV12-3 or TRBV12-4 and TRBJ2-1; 8 of the junction bases match TRBD2. Sequences were derived from PBMCs, mostly from graft donor cells, sampled 360 days after TCRalphabeta/CD19-depleted stem cell transplant. The receptor's source is a male patient younger than 18 who had a stem cell transplant for acute myeloid leukemia, so the T cells may come from the graft donor. The nucleotide sequence is given as TGTGCCAGCAGTTTAAGCGGGAGAACCAATGAGCAGTTCTTC. It specifies CASSLSGRTNEQFF.